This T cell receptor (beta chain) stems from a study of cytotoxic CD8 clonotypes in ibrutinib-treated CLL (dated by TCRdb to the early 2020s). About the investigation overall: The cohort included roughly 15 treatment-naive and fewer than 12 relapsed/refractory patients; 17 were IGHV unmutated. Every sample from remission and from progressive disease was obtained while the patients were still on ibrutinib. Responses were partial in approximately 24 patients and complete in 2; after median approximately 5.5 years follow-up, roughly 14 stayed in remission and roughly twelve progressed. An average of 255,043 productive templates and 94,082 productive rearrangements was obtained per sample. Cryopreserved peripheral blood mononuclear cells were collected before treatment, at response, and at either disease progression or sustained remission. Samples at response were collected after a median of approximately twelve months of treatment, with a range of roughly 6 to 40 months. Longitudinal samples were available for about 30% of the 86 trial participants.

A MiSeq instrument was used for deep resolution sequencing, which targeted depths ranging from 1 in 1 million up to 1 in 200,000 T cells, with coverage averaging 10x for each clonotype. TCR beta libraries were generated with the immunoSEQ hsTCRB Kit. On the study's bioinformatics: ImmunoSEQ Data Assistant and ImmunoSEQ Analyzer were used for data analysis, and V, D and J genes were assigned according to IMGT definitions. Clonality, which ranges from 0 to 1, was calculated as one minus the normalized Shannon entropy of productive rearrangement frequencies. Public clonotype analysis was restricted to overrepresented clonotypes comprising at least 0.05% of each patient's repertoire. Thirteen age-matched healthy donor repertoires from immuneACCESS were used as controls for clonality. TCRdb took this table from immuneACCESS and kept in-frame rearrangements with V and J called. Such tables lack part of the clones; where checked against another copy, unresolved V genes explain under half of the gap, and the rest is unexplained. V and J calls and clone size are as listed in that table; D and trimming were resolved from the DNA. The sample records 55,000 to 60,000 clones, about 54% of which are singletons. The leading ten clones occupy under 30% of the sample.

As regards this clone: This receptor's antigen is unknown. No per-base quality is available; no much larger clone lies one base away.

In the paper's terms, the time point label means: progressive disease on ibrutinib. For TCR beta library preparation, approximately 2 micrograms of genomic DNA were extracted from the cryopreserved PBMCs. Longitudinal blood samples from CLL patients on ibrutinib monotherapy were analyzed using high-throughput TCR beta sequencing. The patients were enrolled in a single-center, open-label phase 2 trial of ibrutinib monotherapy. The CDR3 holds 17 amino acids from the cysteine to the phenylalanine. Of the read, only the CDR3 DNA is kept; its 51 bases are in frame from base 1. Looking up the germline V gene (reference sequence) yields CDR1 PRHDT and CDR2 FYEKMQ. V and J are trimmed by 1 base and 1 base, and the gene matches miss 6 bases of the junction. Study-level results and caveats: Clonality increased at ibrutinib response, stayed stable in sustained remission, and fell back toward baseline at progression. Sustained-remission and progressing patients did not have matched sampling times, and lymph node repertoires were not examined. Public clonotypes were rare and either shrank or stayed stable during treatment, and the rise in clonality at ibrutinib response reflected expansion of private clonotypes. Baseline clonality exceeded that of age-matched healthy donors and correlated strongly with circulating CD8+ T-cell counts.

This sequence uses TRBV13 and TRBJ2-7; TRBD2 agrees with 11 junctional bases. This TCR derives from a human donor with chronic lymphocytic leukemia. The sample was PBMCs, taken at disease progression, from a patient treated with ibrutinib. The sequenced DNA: TGTGCCAGCAGCTTAGAAGGGAGACTAGCGGGATCCTACGAGCAGTACTTC. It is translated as CASSLEGRLAGSYEQYF. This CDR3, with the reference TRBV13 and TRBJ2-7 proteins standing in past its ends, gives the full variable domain AAGVIQSPRHLIKEKRETATLKCYPIPRHDTVYWYQQGPGQDPQFLISFYEKMQSDKGSIPDRFSAQQFSDYHSELNMSSLELGDSALYFCASSLEGRLAGSYEQYFGPGTRLTVT.